The present entry profiles one TCR beta chain with its context. Using immunoSEQ multiplex PCR, the repertoire was profiled, and TCRdb retains in-frame clones only, with some absent. The profile shows roughly 200,000 clones, approximately 85% of them singletons. This record comes from a study of blood T cell repertoires in COVID-19. In the study overall: Researchers got acute and convalescent COVID-19 samples from the United States, Italy and Spain. Sources were T cells, B-cell-depleted T cells, or PBMCs; the material itself was cDNA or gDNA.

The V segment lost 4 bases and the J segment 0 bases; nucleotides outside the gene matches: 7. The CDR3 extends over 16 amino acids. Germline CDR1 KGHSH, CDR2 LQKENI. This receptor was identified in a man aged 55 to 69 with acute or convalescent COVID-19. The sequenced material came from peripheral blood. This chain links TRBV18 with TRBJ2-3; the match to TRBD2 covers 7 bases. The CDR3 region has the DNA TGTGCCAGCTCACGACCCTCTAGCGGAAGCACAGATACGCAGTATTTT. Protein product: CASSRPSSGSTDTQYF.